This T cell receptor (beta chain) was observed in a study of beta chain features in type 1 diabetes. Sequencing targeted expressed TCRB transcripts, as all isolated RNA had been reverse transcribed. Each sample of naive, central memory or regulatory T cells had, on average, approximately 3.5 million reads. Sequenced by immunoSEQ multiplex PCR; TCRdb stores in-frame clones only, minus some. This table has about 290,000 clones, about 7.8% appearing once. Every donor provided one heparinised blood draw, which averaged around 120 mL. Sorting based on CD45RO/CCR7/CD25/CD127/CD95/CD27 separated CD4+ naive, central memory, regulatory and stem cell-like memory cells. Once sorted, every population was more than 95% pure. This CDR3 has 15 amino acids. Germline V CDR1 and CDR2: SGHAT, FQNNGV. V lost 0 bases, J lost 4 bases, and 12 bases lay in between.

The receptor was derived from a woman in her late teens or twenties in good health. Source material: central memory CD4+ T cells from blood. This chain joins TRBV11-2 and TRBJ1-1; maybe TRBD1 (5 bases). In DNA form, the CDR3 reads TGTGCCAGCAGCTTAGATCTGACAGCCGGCACTGAAGCTTTCTTT. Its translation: CASSLDLTAGTEAFF.